Listed below are T cell receptor beta chains from one sample, sequenced in a study of blood T cell repertoires in COVID-19. Measured with immunoSEQ multiplex PCR; TCRdb has only the in-frame clones, and not every one. The sample carries a few hundred thousand clones, around 86% recorded once. What was sequenced was peripheral blood. The receptors stem from a woman aged 45-65 years with acute or convalescent COVID-19. CDR3s include the opening cysteine and the closing phenylalanine or tryptophan. A D gene is named only where the DNA matches it firmly. A clone size is listed for some rows: how often the clone was seen (once, few, many), or a class if it is expanded.

cdr3_nt cdr3_aa clone_size d_call j_call v_call
TGTGCCAGCAGCCTATATACAGGGATAAATCAGCCCCAGCATTTT CASSLYTGINQPQHF few . TRBJ1-5 TRBV5-6
TGTGCCAGCAGTTTAGGACTAGCGGGCATGGATGAGCAGTTCTTC CASSLGLAGMDEQFF . TRBD2 TRBJ2-1 TRBV5-6
TGTGCCAGCAGGCCGGGGACAGGTCCAGATACGCAGTATTTT CASRPGTGPDTQYF . TRBD1 TRBJ2-3 TRBV6-5
TGTGCCAGCAGCTTCCCTGGACAGGGGGCCTTGGAGCAGTACTTC CASSFPGQGALEQYF once TRBD1 TRBJ2-7 TRBV5-4
TGTGCCAGCAGTTGGGACGGGGGAGGTTCACCCCTCCACTTT CASSWDGGGSPLHF . . TRBJ1-6 TRBV6-5
TGTGCCAGCAGCCCCCCGGGTAAAGGTGGCTACACCTTC CASSPPGKGGYTF . . TRBJ1-2 TRBV28
TGTGCCACCAGCAGAGATAGGGACAGGGGAGAGTTCTTC CATSRDRDRGEFF . TRBD1 TRBJ2-1 TRBV15
TGTGCCAGCAACCCAGCGGGAGGGCCCTACGAGCAGTACTTC CASNPAGGPYEQYF . TRBD2 TRBJ2-7 TRBV7-2
TGTGCCAGCAGCGTTAAGTTGGGACAGAACACGAAGGACCAGCATTTT CASSVKLGQNTKDQHF . TRBD1 TRBJ1-5 TRBV7-2
TGTGCCAGCAGCCCTGAACTAGCGGTTAGCTACAATGAGCAGTTCTTC CASSPELAVSYNEQFF . TRBD2 TRBJ2-1 TRBV7-3
TGCGCCAGCAGCTTGGCTGGGGGCGGTGATACGCAGTATTTT CASSLAGGGDTQYF . . TRBJ2-3 TRBV5-1
TGTGCCAGCTCACCGGCGGGAGGGCCGTCGTACAATGAGCAGTTCTTC CASSPAGGPSYNEQFF . TRBD2 TRBJ2-1 TRBV18
TGTGCCAGCAGTTTAATACAGGGAGGGCGAGCTTTCTTT CASSLIQGGRAFF . . TRBJ1-1 TRBV28
TGTGCCATCAGTGAGTCCGGGAACAATGAGCAGTTCTTC CAISESGNNEQFF . . TRBJ2-1 TRBV10-3
TGCGCCAGCAGCTCCGGGACAGGGGGCGCGGGTGAAAAACTGTTTTTT CASSSGTGGAGEKLFF . TRBD1 TRBJ1-4 TRBV5-1
TGTGCCAGCAGCCCCGGGGGAAACACCGGGGAGCTGTTTTTT CASSPGGNTGELFF once . TRBJ2-2 TRBV6-5
TGTGCCAGCAGCCCGACGGGGACAGGAGTCTCTGGAAACACCATATATTTT CASSPTGTGVSGNTIYF . TRBD1 TRBJ1-3 TRBV5-6
TGTGCCAGCAGTTTACCTGGTGGGACAGGGCTTTATAGCAATCAGCCCCAGCATTTT CASSLPGGTGLYSNQPQHF . TRBD1 TRBJ1-5 TRBV28
TGTGCCAGCAGCAATAAAAATCGAGGGACAGGGGGGAACACTGAAGCTTTCTTT CASSNKNRGTGGNTEAFF once . TRBJ1-1 TRBV21-1
TGCGCCAGCAGCCAAGATGGGCAGAGCAATCAGCCCCAGCATTTT CASSQDGQSNQPQHF few . TRBJ1-5 TRBV4-1
TGTGCCAGCAGTTTAGGACAGGGCCCTATAGACACTGAAGCTTTCTTT CASSLGQGPIDTEAFF . TRBD1 TRBJ1-1 TRBV28
TGTGCCAGCAGTGACCGACAGGGGTTTTTTGAGAATCAGCCCCAGCATTTT CASSDRQGFFENQPQHF few TRBD1 TRBJ1-5 TRBV6-1
TGTGCCAGCAACGTCCGGGGGACTCAGCCCCAGCATTTT CASNVRGTQPQHF . . TRBJ1-5 TRBV2
TGTGCCTGGGGGACAGGGGGCGCGTCGAGCTCTGGAAACACCATATATTTT CAWGTGGASSSGNTIYF . TRBD1 TRBJ1-3 TRBV30
TGTGCCAGCAGTGAAGGGGAGGATCAGCCCCAGCATTTT CASSEGEDQPQHF once . TRBJ1-5 TRBV25-1
TGCAGCGTTGTAGCTGGGGGCAGGGGGAATGAGCAGTTCTTC CSVVAGGRGNEQFF . TRBD1 TRBJ2-1 TRBV29-1
TGTGCCAGCAGTTCCTTTCCTCGCACAGATACGCAGTATTTT CASSSFPRTDTQYF . . TRBJ2-3 TRBV27
TGTGCCAGTAGTATAGCGCGGGGCCCCCCCTACGAGCAGTACTTC CASSIARGPPYEQYF . . TRBJ2-7 TRBV19
TGTGCCAGCAGTGAGACTAGCTCCTACAATGAGCAGTTCTTC CASSETSSYNEQFF . . TRBJ2-1 TRBV6-4
TGTGCCAGTAGTCCACGCCGGGTGCGAGTTGTGTATGGCTACACCTTC CASSPRRVRVVYGYTF . . TRBJ1-2 TRBV19
TGTGCCAGCTCACCACCTCTCGCGGGAGGAAATGAGCAGTTCTTC CASSPPLAGGNEQFF . TRBD2 TRBJ2-1 TRBV18
TGTGCCAGCAGTTACCGGGGGGACACTGAAGCTTTCTTT CASSYRGDTEAFF . . TRBJ1-1 TRBV6-2/TRBV6-3
TGTGCCAGCAGCCAAGGACAGGGTGGATTGGGCTATGGCTACACCTTC CASSQGQGGLGYGYTF once TRBD1 TRBJ1-2 TRBV3-1/TRBV3-2
TGTGCCAGCTCACCTCGACAGGGCTATGGCTACACCTTC CASSPRQGYGYTF . TRBD1 TRBJ1-2 TRBV18
TGTGCCAGCAGCCATCCCCGGGACTTAGGGGAGACCCAGTACTTC CASSHPRDLGETQYF . . TRBJ2-5 TRBV5-4
TGTGCCAGCAGTCCCTCTGCGGGAGGCTCCTACGAGCAGTACTTC CASSPSAGGSYEQYF . TRBD2 TRBJ2-7 TRBV28
TGTGCCAGCAGTTACTCGACGAGTGTGACTAGAGGGTCCTACGAGCAGTACTTC CASSYSTSVTRGSYEQYF . . TRBJ2-7 TRBV6-2/TRBV6-3
TGTGCCAGCAGCTCCCCTTTGAGCGGGAGGGAGCACAATGAGCAGTTCTTC CASSSPLSGREHNEQFF . TRBD2 TRBJ2-1 TRBV11-3
TGCGCCAGCAGCTTGGTACTGGGGGGAAGCCCCGGGGAGCTGTTTTTT CASSLVLGGSPGELFF . . TRBJ2-2 TRBV5-1
TGTGCCAGCAGCCCCACGGGACAGGGCTACGAGCAGTACTTC CASSPTGQGYEQYF . TRBD1 TRBJ2-7 TRBV7-9
TGTGCCAGCAGTTTATGGGGCGCAGATACGCAGTATTTT CASSLWGADTQYF . . TRBJ2-3 TRBV27
TGTGCCAGCAGTTACGGGACTCTCCACTACAATGAGCAGTTCTTC CASSYGTLHYNEQFF . . TRBJ2-1 TRBV6-2/TRBV6-3
TGTGCCAGCAGCTTGAGAGATTCCAAAAACATTCAGTACTTC CASSLRDSKNIQYF . . TRBJ2-4 TRBV5-6
TGTGCCAGCAGCTTCACAGGGGCTGAAGCTTTCTTT CASSFTGAEAFF . TRBD1 TRBJ1-1 TRBV7-9
TGTGCCACCAGCAGAGACCGTAATAATTCACCCCTCCACTTT CATSRDRNNSPLHF few . TRBJ1-6 TRBV15
TGTGCCTGGAGTGAGGATAGCTGGTACGAGCAGTACTTC CAWSEDSWYEQYF . . TRBJ2-7 TRBV30
TGTGCCAGTAGTCCGACAGGGCGGGCCACAGATACGCAGTATTTT CASSPTGRATDTQYF . TRBD1 TRBJ2-3 TRBV19
TGTGCCAGCAGCCCGCGGGGAGGGCTCTCAGATACGCAGTATTTT CASSPRGGLSDTQYF . TRBD2 TRBJ2-3 TRBV11-1